The next 32 T cell receptor beta chains were all read from a single sample in a study of blood T cell dynamics during melanoma immunotherapy. Data came from immunoSEQ multiplex PCR; TCRdb stores just in-frame clones and leaves some out. This sample has 8,000 to 10,000 clones, with 65% to 90% found just once. Time point described: week 3, after first cycle of checkpoint inhibitor. The source was blood, collected from a patient treated with checkpoint blockade. Source of these receptors: a human donor with melanoma.

This chain links TRBV5-6 with TRBJ2-7, with D possibly TRBD2 on 6 matching bases. From germline, CDR1 is SGHDT and CDR2 YYEEEE. V lost 1 base and J lost 2, with 10 bases in between. The CDR3 totals 14 residues. The CDR3 sequence: CASSLSSSAYEQYF. The CDR3, as DNA: TGTGCCAGCAGCTTGTCATCTAGCGCCTACGAGCAGTACTTC.

The rearrangement uses TRBV5-1 and TRBJ1-2; D uncertain. V was pared by 9 bases and J by 3 bases, with 15 bases between. The CDR3 has 13 residues. Germline CDR1 is SGHRS and CDR2 is YFSETQ. This chain's CDR3 is CATRIDGDYGYTF. Written as DNA, the CDR3 is TGCGCCACCCGTATCGACGGTGACTATGGCTACACCTTC.

The chain is built from TRBV7-6 and TRBJ2-7, with TRBD1 matching over 8 bases. Per germline, CDR1 SGHVS and CDR2 FNYEAQ. V shed 5 bases and J 0 bases; nucleotides not matched to a gene: 12. There are 17 residues in the CDR3. CDR3: CASSPRQGPSSSYEQYF. DNA for the CDR3: TGTGCCAGCAGCCCCCGACAGGGGCCCTCAAGCTCCTACGAGCAGTACTTC.

The count of this clone is one. The chain has TRBV6-6 and TRBJ1-1; D may be TRBD1 (5 bases). The V gene lost 6 bases and the J gene lost 5 bases, with 13 bases spanning the gap. The CDR3 extends over 13 amino acids. The germline V gene has CDR1 MNHNY and CDR2 SVGAGI (reference sequence). In nucleotides, the CDR3 is TGTGCCAGCAGCTTTGGGGGGGATACTGAAGCTTTCTTT. It codes for CASSFGGDTEAFF.

This clone was observed a single time. This chain joins TRBV7-9 and TRBJ2-2; 9 bases match TRBD2. Looked up from germline, CDR1 is SEHNR and CDR2 is FQNEAQ (reference sequence). With V trimmed by 5 bases and J by 5 bases, 6 bases remained unmatched. The CDR3 runs 15 residues. The CDR3 reads CASSAGGPWTGELFF. CDR3 sequence (DNA): TGTGCCAGCAGCGCGGGGGGGCCTTGGACCGGGGAGCTGTTTTTT. Filled out from reference TRBV7-9 and TRBJ2-2, the complete variable domain reads DTGVSQNPRHKITKRGQNVTFRCDPISEHNRLYWYRQTLGQGPEFLTYFQNEAQLEKSRLLSDRFSAERPKGSFSTLEIQRTEQGDSAMYLCASSAGGPWTGELFFGEGSRLTVL.

The V gene is TRBV6-1, the J gene TRBJ1-1, with D unresolved. The germline CDR1 and CDR2 sequences are MNHNS and SASEGT. This CDR3 is built from 14 residues. Trimming left V 1 base short and J 1 base short, with 7 bases between. Here the CDR3 reads CASSEVIENTEAFF. CDR3 bases: TGTGCCAGCAGTGAAGTTATCGAGAACACTGAAGCTTTCTTT.

The chain has TRBV11-2 and TRBJ2-1, with D possibly being TRBD2 (5 bases). Germline CDR1 SGHAT, CDR2 FQNNGV. The CDR3 contains 15 residues. Trimming left V 5 bases short and J 5 bases short, with 16 bases between. The CDR3 region is CASSQSRTGDNEQFF. The CDR3 nucleotides are TGTGCCAGCAGCCAATCCCGGACCGGGGACAATGAGCAGTTCTTC.

The chain recombines TRBV29-1 with TRBJ1-2; D is uncertain. The CDR3 has 14 amino acids. Looked up from germline, CDR1 is SQVTM and CDR2 is ANQGSEA. Between the trimmed V and J ends, which lost 1 base and 9 bases, there was a span of 18 bases. Here the CDR3 DNA reads TGCAGCGTTGAAGCCGCGCTATCTGGCCAACGCTACACCTTC. It specifies CSVEAALSGQRYTF.

This chain links TRBV4-3 with TRBJ1-1; D gene unclear. This CDR3 spans 15 amino acids. V lost 2 bases and J lost 1, with 11 bases in between. CDR1 is LGHNA and CDR2 is YSLEER in the germline V gene. CDR3 protein: CASSQYQFSNTEAFF. The CDR3 coding sequence is TGCGCCAGCAGCCAATATCAGTTCTCGAACACTGAAGCTTTCTTT.

This clone was picked up a small number of times. The V and J genes are TRBV18 and TRBJ1-5; D is uncertain. CDR3 size: 13 residues. Trimming cost V 3 bases and J 2 bases, with 5 bases left between them. Per the germline V gene, CDR1 is KGHSH and CDR2 is LQKENI. The CDR3 DNA follows: TGTGCCAGCTCACCTTCTGGCAATCAGCCCCAGCATTTT. Translating gives CASSPSGNQPQHF.

V usage is TRBV7-9 and J usage is TRBJ2-1; the match to TRBD2 covers 7 bases. V was clipped by 3 bases and J by 7 bases; unmatched bases: 6. The CDR3 runs 14 residues. From germline, CDR1 is SEHNR and CDR2 FQNEAQ (reference sequence). CDR3 protein: CASSFGTIINEQFF. CDR3 sequence (DNA): TGTGCCAGCAGCTTTGGGACTATTATTAATGAGCAGTTCTTC.

This rearrangement joins TRBV5-1 to TRBJ2-5, with D maybe TRBD2 (6 bases). Trimming took off 4 bases at V and 5 bases at J, with 15 bases between the two ends. The CDR3 totals 14 residues. Germline loops: CDR1 SGHRS, CDR2 YFSETQ. The CDR3 spells CASSAAGTAETQYF. The DNA for the CDR3 is TGCGCCAGCAGCGCCGCGGGGACTGCGGAGACCCAGTACTTC.

The CDR3 nucleotides read TGTGCCAGCAGCCAACTTATCCCGGGACAGGGGGCATGGACCGGGGAGCTGTTTTTT. Encoded protein: CASSQLIPGQGAWTGELFF. The chain links TRBV4-2 to TRBJ2-2; TRBD1 aligns across 12 bases. The V gene end was trimmed by 2 bases and the J gene end by 5 bases; junction bases not matched to a gene: 12. Germline CDR1 LGHNA, CDR2 YNFKEQ. The CDR3 runs to 19 residues.

This chain connects TRBV27 to TRBJ2-7; 7 nucleotides match TRBD2. CDR1 is MNHEY and CDR2 is SMNVEV in the germline V gene (reference sequence). V lost 6 bases to trimming and J lost 0 bases; unmatched junction nucleotides: 11. This CDR3 spans 16 amino acids. CDR3 region: CASRGRGVWSSYEQYF. As DNA, the CDR3 is TGTGCCAGCAGGGGCCGGGGGGTCTGGAGCTCCTACGAGCAGTACTTC.

The DNA for the CDR3 is TGTGCCAGCAGCCCCCTTTACAGGGTGAGGACCGGGGAGCTGTTTTTT. Residues: CASSPLYRVRTGELFF. V and J are TRBV5-6 and TRBJ2-2; D might be TRBD1 (6 bases). The CDR3 is made up of 16 amino acids. Trimming cost V 4 bases and J 5 bases, with 18 bases left between them. CDR1 and CDR2 from the germline V gene are SGHDT and YYEEEE.

The V call is TRBV19, the J call TRBJ1-1; 7 positions match TRBD1. V trimming: 7 bases; J trimming: 4 bases; junction bases outside the gene matches: 6. The germline CDR1 and CDR2 sequences are LNHDA and SQIVND (reference sequence). The CDR3 totals 13 residues. The CDR3 DNA reads as TGTGCCAGTAAGGCAGGGGGTATCACTGAAGCTTTCTTT. Protein sequence: CASKAGGITEAFF.

The gene calls are TRBV27 and TRBJ2-3; TRBD1 agrees at 9 bases. The CDR3 runs to 17 residues. Unmatched junction bases numbered 10, after V lost 5 bases and J lost 1 base. Per the germline V gene, CDR1 is MNHEY and CDR2 is SMNVEV (reference sequence). CDR3: CASSPRTGVSGTDTQYF. CDR3 nucleotides: TGTGCCAGCAGTCCTCGGACAGGGGTGAGCGGCACAGATACGCAGTATTTT.

V gene TRBV19 combines with J gene TRBJ1-3; 8 bases fit TRBD1. The CDR3 totals 15 residues. After removal of 4 bases from V and 2 bases from J, the junction contained 4 bases not matched to a gene. Germline V lookup: CDR1 LNHDA, CDR2 SQIVND (reference sequence). The CDR3 DNA follows: TGTGCCAGTAGTACGGGGACAGGAGCTGGAAACACCATATATTTT. It encodes CASSTGTGAGNTIYF.

This chain joins TRBV4-3 and TRBJ1-1; D remains unclear. The CDR3 loop spans 14 amino acids. CDR1 is LGHNA and CDR2 is YSLEER in the germline V gene. The germline V and J ends were trimmed by 1 base and 5 bases, with 11 bases remaining between them. The CDR3 DNA reads TGCGCCAGCAGCCAAGTGTTGTGGTCGACTGAAGCTTTCTTT. Encoded protein: CASSQVLWSTEAFF.

The gene calls are TRBV4-3 and TRBJ1-2; D may be TRBD1 (5 bases). The V gene lost 0 bases and the J gene lost 4 bases, with 12 bases spanning the gap. Germline CDR1 and CDR2: LGHNA and YSLEER. The CDR3 spans 15 residues. The CDR3 protein is CASSQDPGTSYGYTF. The CDR3 nucleotides are TGCGCCAGCAGCCAAGACCCTGGGACGAGCTATGGCTACACCTTC.

This clone was detected only a few times. The V gene is TRBV11-2, the J gene TRBJ1-3; possibly TRBD1 for D (5 bases). Germline V gene data show CDR1 as SGHAT and CDR2 as FQNNGV. Trimming took 8 bases from V and 0 from J, leaving 8 bases between them. The CDR3 extends over 13 amino acids. CDR3 sequence (DNA): TGTGCCAGCGGGGGGTTCTCTGGAAACACCATATATTTT. This codes for CASGGFSGNTIYF.

This clone was seen a single time. The chain recombines TRBV10-3 with TRBJ2-7; 8 bases fit TRBD1. Trimming at V came to 2 bases and at J to 3 bases, leaving 15 bases not matched to a gene. The germline V gene encodes CDR1 ENHRY and CDR2 SYGVKD. The CDR3 is 18 amino acids. Here the CDR3 reads CAISETLNTGGNFYEQYF. The CDR3 DNA sequence: TGTGCCATCAGTGAGACCCTTAATACAGGGGGGAATTTCTACGAGCAGTACTTC.

The rearrangement uses TRBV7-2 and TRBJ1-1; D may be TRBD1 (5 bases). V lost 2 bases, J lost 4 bases, and 5 bases lay in between. The CDR3 consists of 12 residues. Germline CDR1 reads SGHTA; CDR2 reads FQGNSA. The CDR3 bases are TGTGCCAGCAGCTTAAGGGGCACTGAAGCTTTCTTT. It specifies CASSLRGTEAFF.

This sequence joins TRBV19 and TRBJ2-5; 7 nucleotides agree with TRBD1. The J call may be incorrect, as the DNA end agrees better with TRBJ2-7. The CDR3 has 12 amino acids. The V gene's germline CDR1 is LNHDA and CDR2 SQIVND (reference sequence). CDR3 DNA: TGTGCCAGTAGTACAGGGGGAAACGAGCAGTACTTC. Residues: CASSTGGNEQYF.

Written as DNA, the CDR3 is TGTGCCACCAGCAGAGAAATTCAGGGGGACACCGGGGAGCTGTTTTTT. It translates to CATSREIQGDTGELFF. J is TRBJ2-2 and V is TRBV15; 7 bases match TRBD1. Germline V CDR1 and CDR2: LNHNV, YYDKDF (reference sequence). V gave up 0 bases and J gave up 3 bases; unmatched junction bases: 4. This CDR3 spans 16 amino acids.

The chain carries TRBV5-1 and TRBJ2-5, with D perhaps matching TRBD1 (8 bases). The germline gives CDR1 SGHRS, CDR2 YFSETQ. There are 16 residues in the CDR3. Trimming removed 0 bases from V and 5 bases from J, with 17 bases in between. The CDR3 nucleotides are TGCGCCAGCAGCTTGGGGGAGACAGGGGAGGGCGAGACCCAGTACTTC. This gives the protein CASSLGETGEGETQYF.

This clone was observed a handful of times. The chain has TRBV6-1 and TRBJ1-6; unclear D gene. The V end was cut by 7 bases, the J end by 9 bases, with 16 bases between. Germline V gene lookup returns CDR1 MNHNS and CDR2 SASEGT. The CDR3 extends over 14 amino acids. The CDR3 region is CASTIGLEGSPLHF. As DNA, the CDR3 is TGTGCCAGCACTATAGGACTGGAGGGTTCACCCCTCCACTTT.

The chain couples TRBV19 to TRBJ1-4; TRBD1 might be the D (5 bases). Trimming took off 6 bases at V and 7 bases at J, with 15 bases between the two ends. CDR3 size: 14 residues. Germline V gene data show CDR1 as LNHDA and CDR2 as SQIVND (reference sequence). CDR3 coding DNA: TGTGCCAGTAGAATTGACAGAGGAGGTGAAAAACTGTTTTTT. This encodes CASRIDRGGEKLFF.

The V call is TRBV7-2, the J call TRBJ2-5; D is unresolved. The CDR3 totals 11 residues. The germline V gene encodes CDR1 SGHTA and CDR2 FQGNSA. The V end was cut by 6 bases, the J end by 5 bases, with 7 bases between. CDR3 coding DNA: TGTGCCAGCAGTCCCAGTGAGACCCAGTACTTC. The encoded protein is CASSPSETQYF.

The J gene is TRBJ1-5, the V gene TRBV7-8; D possibly corresponds to TRBD1 (6 bases). CDR1 is SGHVS, CDR2 FQNEAQ, per germline. V was clipped by 5 bases and J by 5 bases, with 13 bases between them. The CDR3 runs to 14 residues. CDR3 in DNA: TGTGCCAGCAGCGGGGACATCCCGGATCAGCCCCAGCATTTT. Translated, it gives CASSGDIPDQPQHF.

The chain uses TRBV2 and TRBJ1-2; a weak D match, TRBD1 (6 bases). This CDR3 is 14 amino acids long. Looked up from germline, CDR1 is SNHLY and CDR2 is FYNNEI. V lost 1 base and J lost 4, with 10 bases in between. The DNA of the CDR3 is TGTGCCAGCAGTGAAGGGGGGCCTGGCTATGGCTACACCTTC. Protein sequence: CASSEGGPGYGYTF.

V and J are TRBV2 and TRBJ1-1; 8 nucleotides line up with TRBD1. The J segment lost 4 bases and the V segment lost 4 bases, leaving 5 bases of the junction unmatched. CDR3 length: 14 amino acids. From germline, CDR1 is SNHLY and CDR2 FYNNEI. The CDR3 DNA reads TGTGCCAGCAGTGGGACAGGGTCTCTCACTGAAGCTTTCTTT. It is translated as CASSGTGSLTEAFF. The full variable domain, completed using reference TRBV2 and TRBJ1-1, is EPEVTQTPSHQVTQMGQEVILRCVPISNHLYFYWYRQILGQKVEFLVSFYNNEISEKSEIFDDQFSVERPDGSNFTLKIRSTKLEDSAMYFCASSGTGSLTEAFFGQGTRLTVV.